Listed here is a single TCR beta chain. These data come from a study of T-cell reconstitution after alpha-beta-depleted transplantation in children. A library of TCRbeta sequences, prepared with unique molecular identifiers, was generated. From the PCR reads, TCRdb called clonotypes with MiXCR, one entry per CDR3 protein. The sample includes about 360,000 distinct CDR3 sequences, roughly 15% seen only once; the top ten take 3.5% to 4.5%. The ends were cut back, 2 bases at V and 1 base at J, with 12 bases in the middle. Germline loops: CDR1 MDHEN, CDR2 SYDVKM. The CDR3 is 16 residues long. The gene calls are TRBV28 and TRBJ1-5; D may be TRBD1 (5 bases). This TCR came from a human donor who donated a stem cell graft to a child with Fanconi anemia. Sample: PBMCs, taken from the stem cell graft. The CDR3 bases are TGTGCCAGCAGTTTACGACAGCGTTGGAGCAATCAGCCCCAGCATTTT. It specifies CASSLRQRWSNQPQHF.